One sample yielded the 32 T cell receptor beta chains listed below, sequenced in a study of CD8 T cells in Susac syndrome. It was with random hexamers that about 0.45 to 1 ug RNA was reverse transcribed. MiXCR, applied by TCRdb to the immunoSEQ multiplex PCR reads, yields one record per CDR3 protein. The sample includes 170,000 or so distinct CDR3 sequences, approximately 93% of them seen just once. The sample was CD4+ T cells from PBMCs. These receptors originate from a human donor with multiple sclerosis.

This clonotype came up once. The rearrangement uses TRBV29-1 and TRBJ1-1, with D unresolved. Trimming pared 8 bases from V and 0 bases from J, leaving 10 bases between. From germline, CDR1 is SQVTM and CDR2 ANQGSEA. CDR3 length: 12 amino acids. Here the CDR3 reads CSNRDLNTEAFF. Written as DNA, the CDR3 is TGCAGCAATCGGGATCTGAACACTGAAGCTTTCTTT.

CDR3 DNA: TGTGCCAGCAGAGTTTATGGAGGACAGGGGTGGACTGAAGCTTTCTTT. This gives the protein CASRVYGGQGWTEAFF. The genes are TRBV28 and TRBJ1-1, with 9 bases identical to TRBD1. The CDR3 sequence is 16 residues long. CDR1 is MDHEN, CDR2 SYDVKM, per germline. V lost 6 bases, J lost 5 bases, and 13 bases stayed unmatched.

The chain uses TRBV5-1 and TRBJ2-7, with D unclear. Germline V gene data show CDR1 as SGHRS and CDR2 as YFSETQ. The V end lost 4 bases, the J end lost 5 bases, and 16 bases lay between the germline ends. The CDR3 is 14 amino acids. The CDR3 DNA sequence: TGCGCCAGCAGCCCCCGAGGTAGCCCCCACGAGCAGTACTTC. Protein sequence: CASSPRGSPHEQYF.

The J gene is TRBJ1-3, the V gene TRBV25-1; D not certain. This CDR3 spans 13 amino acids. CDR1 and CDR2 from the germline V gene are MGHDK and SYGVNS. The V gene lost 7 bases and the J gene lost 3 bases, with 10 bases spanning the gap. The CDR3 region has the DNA TGTGCCAGCACGGAGACTCTTGGAAACACCATATATTTT. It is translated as CASTETLGNTIYF. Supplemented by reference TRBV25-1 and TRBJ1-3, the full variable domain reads EADIYQTPRYLVIGTGKKITLECSQTMGHDKMYWYQQDPGMELHLIHYSYGVNSTEKGDLSSESTVSRIRTEHFPLTLESARPSHTSQYLCASTETLGNTIYFGEGSWLTVV.

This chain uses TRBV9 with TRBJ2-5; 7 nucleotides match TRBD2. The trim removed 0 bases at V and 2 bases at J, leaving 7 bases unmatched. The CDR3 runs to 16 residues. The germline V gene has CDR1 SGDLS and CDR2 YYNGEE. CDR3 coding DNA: TGTGCCAGCAGCGTAGAAGCGGGAAGGCGACAAGAGACCCAGTACTTC. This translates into CASSVEAGRRQETQYF.

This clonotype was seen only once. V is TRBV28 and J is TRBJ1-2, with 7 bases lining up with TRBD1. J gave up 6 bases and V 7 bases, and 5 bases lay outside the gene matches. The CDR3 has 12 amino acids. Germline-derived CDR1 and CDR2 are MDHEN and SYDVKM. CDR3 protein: CASTKQGNGYTF. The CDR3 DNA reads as TGTGCCAGCACAAAACAGGGGAATGGCTACACCTTC.

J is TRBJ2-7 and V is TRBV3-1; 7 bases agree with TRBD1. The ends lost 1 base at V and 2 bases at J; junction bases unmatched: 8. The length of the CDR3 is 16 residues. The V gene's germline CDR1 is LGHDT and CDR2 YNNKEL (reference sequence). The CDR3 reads CASSQGVGGFAYEQYF. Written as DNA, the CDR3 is TGTGCCAGCAGCCAAGGGGTAGGGGGCTTCGCCTACGAGCAGTACTTC.

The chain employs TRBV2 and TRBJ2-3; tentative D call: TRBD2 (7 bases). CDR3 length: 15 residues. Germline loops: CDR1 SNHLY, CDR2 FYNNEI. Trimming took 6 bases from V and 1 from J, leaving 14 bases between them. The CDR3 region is CASSARRGRTDTQYF. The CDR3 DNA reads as TGTGCCAGCAGCGCCCGGCGGGGGCGCACAGATACGCAGTATTTT.

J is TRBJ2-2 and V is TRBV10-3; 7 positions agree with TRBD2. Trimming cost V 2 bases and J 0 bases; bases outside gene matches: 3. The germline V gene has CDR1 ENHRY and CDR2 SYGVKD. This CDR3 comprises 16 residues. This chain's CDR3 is CAISERAGPNTGELFF. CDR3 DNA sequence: TGTGCCATCAGTGAGAGAGCGGGACCGAACACCGGGGAGCTGTTTTTT.

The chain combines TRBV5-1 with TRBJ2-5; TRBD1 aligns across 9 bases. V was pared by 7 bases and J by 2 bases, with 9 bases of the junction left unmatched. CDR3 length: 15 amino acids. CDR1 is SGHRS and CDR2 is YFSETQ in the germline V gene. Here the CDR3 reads CASGTGTPKQETQYF. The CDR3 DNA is TGCGCCAGCGGGACAGGGACGCCGAAACAAGAGACCCAGTACTTC.

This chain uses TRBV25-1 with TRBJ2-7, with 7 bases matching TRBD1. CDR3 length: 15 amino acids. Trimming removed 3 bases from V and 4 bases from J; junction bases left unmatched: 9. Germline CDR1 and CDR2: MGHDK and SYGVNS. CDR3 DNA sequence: TGTGCCAGCAGTGATGTATCGACAGGGAGATACGAGCAGTACTTC. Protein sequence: CASSDVSTGRYEQYF.

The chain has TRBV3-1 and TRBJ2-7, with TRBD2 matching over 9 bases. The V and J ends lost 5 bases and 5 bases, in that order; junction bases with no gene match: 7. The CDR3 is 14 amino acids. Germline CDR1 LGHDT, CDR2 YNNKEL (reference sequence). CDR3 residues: CASSLAGDNDEQYF. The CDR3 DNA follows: TGTGCCAGCAGCTTAGCGGGAGATAACGACGAGCAGTACTTC.

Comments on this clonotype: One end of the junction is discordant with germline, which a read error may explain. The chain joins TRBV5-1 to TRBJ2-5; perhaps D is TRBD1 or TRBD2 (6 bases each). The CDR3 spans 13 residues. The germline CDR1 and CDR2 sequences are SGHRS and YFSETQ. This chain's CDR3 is CASSLGGQETQYF. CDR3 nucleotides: TGTGCCAGCAGCTTAGGGGGGCAAGAGACCCAGTACTTC.

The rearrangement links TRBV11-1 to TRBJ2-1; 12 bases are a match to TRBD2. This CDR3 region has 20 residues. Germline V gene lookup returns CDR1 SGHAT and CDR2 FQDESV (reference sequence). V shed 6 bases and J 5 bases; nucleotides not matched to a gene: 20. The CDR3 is CASRPPLAGGPLRNNNEQFF. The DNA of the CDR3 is TGTGCCAGCAGGCCTCCTCTAGCGGGGGGGCCCCTACGAAACAACAATGAGCAGTTCTTC.

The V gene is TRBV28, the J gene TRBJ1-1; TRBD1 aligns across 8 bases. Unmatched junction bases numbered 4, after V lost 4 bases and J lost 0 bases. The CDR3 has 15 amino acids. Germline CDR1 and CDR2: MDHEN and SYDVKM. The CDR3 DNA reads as TGTGCCAGCAGTTCGACAGGGGCCATGAACACTGAAGCTTTCTTT. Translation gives CASSSTGAMNTEAFF.

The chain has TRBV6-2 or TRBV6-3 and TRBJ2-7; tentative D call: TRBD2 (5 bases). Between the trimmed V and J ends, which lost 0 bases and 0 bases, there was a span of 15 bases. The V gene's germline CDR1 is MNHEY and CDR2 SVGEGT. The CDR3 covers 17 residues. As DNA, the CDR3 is TGTGCCAGCAGTTACTCATTGCGGGCGCCGAGCTCCTACGAGCAGTACTTC. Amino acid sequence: CASSYSLRAPSSYEQYF.

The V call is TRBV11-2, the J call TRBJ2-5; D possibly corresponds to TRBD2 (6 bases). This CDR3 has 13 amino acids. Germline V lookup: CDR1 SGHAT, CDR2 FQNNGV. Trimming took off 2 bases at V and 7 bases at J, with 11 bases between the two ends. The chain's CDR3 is CASSLSRRGTQYF. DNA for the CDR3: TGTGCCAGCAGCTTAAGTCGGAGGGGGACCCAGTACTTC.

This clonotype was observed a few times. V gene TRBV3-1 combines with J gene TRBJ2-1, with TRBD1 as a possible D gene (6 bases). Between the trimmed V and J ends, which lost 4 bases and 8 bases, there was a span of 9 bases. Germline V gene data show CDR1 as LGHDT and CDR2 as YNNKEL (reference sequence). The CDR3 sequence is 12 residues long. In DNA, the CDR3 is TGTGCCAGCAGCCTTCCAGGGGATGAGCAGTTCTTC. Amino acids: CASSLPGDEQFF.

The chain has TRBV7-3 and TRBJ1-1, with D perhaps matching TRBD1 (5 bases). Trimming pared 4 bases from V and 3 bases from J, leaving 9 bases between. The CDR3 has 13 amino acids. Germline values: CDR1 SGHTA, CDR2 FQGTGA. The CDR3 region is CASSSQGHTEAFF. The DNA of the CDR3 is TGTGCCAGCAGCTCTCAGGGCCACACTGAAGCTTTCTTT.

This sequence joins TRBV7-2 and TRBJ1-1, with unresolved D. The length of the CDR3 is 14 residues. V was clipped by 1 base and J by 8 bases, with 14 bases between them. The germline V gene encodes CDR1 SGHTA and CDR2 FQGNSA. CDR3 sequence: CASSLVGKKAEAFF. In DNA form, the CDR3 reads TGTGCCAGCAGCTTAGTCGGGAAAAAGGCCGAAGCTTTCTTT. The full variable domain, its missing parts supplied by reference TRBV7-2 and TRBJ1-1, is GAGVSQSPSNKVTEKGKDVELRCDPISGHTALYWYRQSLGQGLEFLIYFQGNSAPDKSGLPSDRFSAERTGGSVSTLTIQRTQQEDSAVYLCASSLVGKKAEAFFGQGTRLTVV.

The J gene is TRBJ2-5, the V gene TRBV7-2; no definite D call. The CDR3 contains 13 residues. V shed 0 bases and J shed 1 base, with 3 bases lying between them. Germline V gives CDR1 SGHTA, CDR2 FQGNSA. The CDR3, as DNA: TGTGCCAGCAGCTTAGCTTTCCAAGAGACCCAGTACTTC. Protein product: CASSLAFQETQYF.

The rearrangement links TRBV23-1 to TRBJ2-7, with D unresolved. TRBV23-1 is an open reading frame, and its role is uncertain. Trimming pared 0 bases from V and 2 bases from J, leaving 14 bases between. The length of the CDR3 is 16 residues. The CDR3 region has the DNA TGCGCCAGCAGTCAATCGATGGGCGGACGAGCCTACGAGCAGTACTTC. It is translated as CASSQSMGGRAYEQYF.

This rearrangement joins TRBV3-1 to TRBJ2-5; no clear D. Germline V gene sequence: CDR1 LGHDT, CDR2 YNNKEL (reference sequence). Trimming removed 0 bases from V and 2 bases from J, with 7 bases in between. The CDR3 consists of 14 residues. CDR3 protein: CASSQDRRQETQYF. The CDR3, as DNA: TGTGCCAGCAGCCAAGATCGACGGCAAGAGACCCAGTACTTC.

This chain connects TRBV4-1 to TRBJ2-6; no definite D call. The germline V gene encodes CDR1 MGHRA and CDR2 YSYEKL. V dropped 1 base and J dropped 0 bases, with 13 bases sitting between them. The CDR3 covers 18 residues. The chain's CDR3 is CASSQVGQADSGANVLTF. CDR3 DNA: TGCGCCAGCAGCCAAGTCGGTCAGGCGGACTCTGGGGCCAACGTCCTGACTTTC.

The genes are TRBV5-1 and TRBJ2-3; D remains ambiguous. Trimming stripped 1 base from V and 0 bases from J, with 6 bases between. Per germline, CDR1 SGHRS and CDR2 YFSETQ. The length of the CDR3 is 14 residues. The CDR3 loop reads CASSLIGSTDTQYF. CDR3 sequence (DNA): TGCGCCAGCAGCTTGATCGGAAGCACAGATACGCAGTATTTT.

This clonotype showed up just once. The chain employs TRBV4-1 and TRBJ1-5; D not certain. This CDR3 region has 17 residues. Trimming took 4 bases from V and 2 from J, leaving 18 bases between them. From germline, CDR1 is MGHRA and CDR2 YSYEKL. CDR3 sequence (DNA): TGCGCCAGCAGCCCTCCGGGAGGCGGGAGTGGCAATCAGCCCCAGCATTTT. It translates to CASSPPGGGSGNQPQHF.

Here the CDR3 reads CASSQAVPWSTNEKLFF. The CDR3 DNA follows: TGCGCCAGCAGCCAAGCCGTCCCTTGGTCAACTAATGAAAAACTGTTTTTT. The V gene is TRBV4-3, the J gene TRBJ1-4; D gene uncertain. V dropped 1 base and J dropped 0 bases, with 12 bases sitting between them. Germline loops: CDR1 LGHNA, CDR2 YSLEER. CDR3 length: 17 residues.

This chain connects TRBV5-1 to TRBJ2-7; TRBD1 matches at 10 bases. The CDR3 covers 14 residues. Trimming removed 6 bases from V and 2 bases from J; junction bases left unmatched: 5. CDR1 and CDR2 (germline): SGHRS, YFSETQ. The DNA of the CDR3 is TGCGCCAGCACCGTGGGGACAGGGGCCTACGAGCAGTACTTC. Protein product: CASTVGTGAYEQYF.

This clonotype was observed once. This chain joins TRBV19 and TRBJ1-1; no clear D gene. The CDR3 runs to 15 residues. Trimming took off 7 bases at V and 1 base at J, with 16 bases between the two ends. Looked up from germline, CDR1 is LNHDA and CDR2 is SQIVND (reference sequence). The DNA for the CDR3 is TGTGCCAGTATCGAAAGGTTTTCGACGAACACTGAAGCTTTCTTT. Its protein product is CASIERFSTNTEAFF. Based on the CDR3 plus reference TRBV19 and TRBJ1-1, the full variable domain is DGGITQSPKYLFRKEGQNVTLSCEQNLNHDAMYWYRQDPGQGLRLIYYSQIVNDFQKGDIAEGYSVSREKKESFPLTVTSAQKNPTAFYLCASIERFSTNTEAFFGQGTRLTVV.

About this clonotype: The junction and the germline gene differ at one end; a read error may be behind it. Here the CDR3 DNA reads TGTGCCAGCTGTTTGGTCCCCAATCAGCCCCAGCATTTT. This translates into CASCLVPNQPQHF. J is TRBJ1-5 and V is TRBV12-3 or TRBV12-4; no clear D gene. This CDR3 has 13 amino acids.

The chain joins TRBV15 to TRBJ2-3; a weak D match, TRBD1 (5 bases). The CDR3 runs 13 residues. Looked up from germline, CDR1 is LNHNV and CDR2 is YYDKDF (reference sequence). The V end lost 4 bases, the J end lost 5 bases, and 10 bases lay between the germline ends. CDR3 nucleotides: TGTGCCACCAGCACCAGGGTTGTAGATACGCAGTATTTT. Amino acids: CATSTRVVDTQYF.

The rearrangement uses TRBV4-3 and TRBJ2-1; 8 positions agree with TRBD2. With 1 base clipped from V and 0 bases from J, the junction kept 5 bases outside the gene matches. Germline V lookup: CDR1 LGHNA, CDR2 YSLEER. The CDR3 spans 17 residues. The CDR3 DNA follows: TGCGCCAGCAGCCAAGTTACGAGCGGGAGCTCCTACAATGAGCAGTTCTTC. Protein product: CASSQVTSGSSYNEQFF.